Listed here are 10 T cell receptor beta chains from one sample, sequenced in a study of Ad26.COV2.S vaccination and SARS-CoV-2 variants. Assay used: immunoSEQ multiplex PCR; TCRdb lists only in-frame clones, some missing. The table has 320,000 or so clones, approximately 87% seen once. Noted treatment: some 20 received Ad26.COV2.S at low or high dose, single or two shots; 5 received placebo; per-sample allocation not given. Samples analyzed were those drawn on day 63 after the first vaccine or placebo injection. Sample: peripheral blood, taken in a trial of Ad26.COV2.S vaccine versus placebo. Receptors originate from a person aged 18-60 years who received the Ad26.COV2.S COVID-19 vaccine or a placebo.

The chain recombines TRBV9 with TRBJ2-3, with 9 bases identical to TRBD2. Germline assignment: CDR1 SGDLS and CDR2 YYNGEE. V trimming: 0 bases; J trimming: 2 bases; junction bases outside the gene matches: 7. This CDR3 spans 17 amino acids. This chain's CDR3 is CASSVASTSGFTDTQYF. CDR3 coding DNA: TGTGCCAGCAGCGTAGCCTCAACTAGCGGGTTCACAGATACGCAGTATTTT.

The CDR3, as DNA: TGTGCCAGCAGCCCGACAGGGGAAAGTGGTGGAAACACCATATATTTT. Protein product: CASSPTGESGGNTIYF. The chain uses TRBV7-9 and TRBJ1-3; 8 positions match TRBD1. This CDR3 region has 16 residues. With V trimmed by 5 bases and J by 3 bases, 9 bases remained unmatched. Germline lookup yields CDR1 SEHNR and CDR2 FQNEAQ (reference sequence). Complete variable domain (other parts from reference TRBV7-9 and TRBJ1-3): DTGVSQNPRHKITKRGQNVTFRCDPISEHNRLYWYRQTLGQGPEFLTYFQNEAQLEKSRLLSDRFSAERPKGSFSTLEIQRTEQGDSAMYLCASSPTGESGGNTIYFGEGSWLTVV.

The genes are TRBV7-3 and TRBJ2-3; the match to TRBD1 covers 7 bases. The germline V gene encodes CDR1 SGHTA and CDR2 FQGTGA. The CDR3 sequence is 15 residues long. With V trimmed by 5 bases and J by 2 bases, 7 bases remained unmatched. The CDR3 here is CASSTNGQDTDTQYF. The CDR3 region has the DNA TGTGCCAGCAGCACGAACGGACAGGACACAGATACGCAGTATTTT.

This clone was found once. The chain employs TRBV3-1 (or the pseudogene TRBV3-2) and TRBJ2-7; D possibly corresponds to TRBD1 (5 bases). V was clipped by 0 bases and J by 6 bases, with 15 bases between them. Germline assignment: CDR1 LGHDT and CDR2 YNNKEL (reference sequence). The CDR3 is 15 residues long. The CDR3 region has the DNA TGTGCCAGCAGCCAAGATGTCCTTCCAGGGCGCGAGCAGTACTTC. It is translated as CASSQDVLPGREQYF.

The chain recombines TRBV7-9 with TRBJ2-3; D is perhaps TRBD1 (6 bases). Deletions cut 1 base from V and 1 base from J, with 12 bases between. This CDR3 spans 16 amino acids. Germline V lookup: CDR1 SEHNR, CDR2 FQNEAQ (reference sequence). The chain's CDR3 is CASSLVVKGGTDTQYF. CDR3 bases: TGTGCCAGCAGCTTAGTAGTCAAGGGGGGCACAGATACGCAGTATTTT.

V gene TRBV7-9 combines with J gene TRBJ2-1; D not resolved. The CDR3 covers 14 residues. Germline values: CDR1 SEHNR, CDR2 FQNEAQ (reference sequence). V was shortened by 5 bases and J by 0 bases, with 8 bases between the two germline ends. CDR3 amino acids: CASSMVISYNEQFF. CDR3 coding DNA: TGTGCCAGCAGCATGGTTATCTCCTACAATGAGCAGTTCTTC.

The chain combines TRBV3-1 (or the pseudogene TRBV3-2) with TRBJ1-6; TRBD1 might be the D (5 bases). Germline-derived CDR1 and CDR2 are LGHDT and YNNKEL (reference sequence). CDR3 length: 15 residues. Trimming took 4 bases from V and 6 from J, leaving 13 bases between them. CDR3 sequence reads: CASSPTVDSNSPLHF. The DNA of the CDR3 is TGTGCCAGCAGCCCCACAGTAGACAGTAATTCACCCCTCCACTTT.

V usage is TRBV13 and J usage is TRBJ1-1; D ambiguous. The CDR3 is 14 residues long. The germline gives CDR1 PRHDT, CDR2 FYEKMQ (reference sequence). The ends were cut back, 3 bases at V and 7 bases at J, with 15 bases in the middle. The CDR3 DNA sequence: TGTGCCAGCAGCTTCCCCGAAGAGGGAGTTGAAGCTTTCTTT. It specifies CASSFPEEGVEAFF.

V usage is TRBV6-2 or TRBV6-3 and J usage is TRBJ1-1, with a weak D call TRBD1 (5 bases). This CDR3 has 15 residues. Germline V gene data show CDR1 as MNHEY and CDR2 as SVGEGT. V was clipped by 5 bases and J by 5 bases, with 18 bases between them. Here the CDR3 DNA reads TGTGCCAGCAGTAAGGAATCCAGGGTGGATACTGAAGCTTTCTTT. It is translated as CASSKESRVDTEAFF.

Comment on this clone: Relative to the germline gene, one junction end is altered; a read error may explain this. The V gene is TRBV4-1, the J gene TRBJ1-2; maybe TRBD1 (6 bases). The germline V gene has CDR1 MGHRA and CDR2 YSYEKL. This CDR3 is 15 amino acids long. DNA for the CDR3: TGCGCCCGCAGCCTCGGGGGGGGGCAGGCTAGTGGCTACACCTTC. It yields the protein CARSLGGGQASGYTF.